These 32 T cell receptor beta chains share one sample of origin, sequenced in a study of shared clonotypes between healthy human individuals. Profiling relied on immunoSEQ multiplex PCR, and the TCRdb table lists in-frame clones only, not all of them. The sample consists of about a million clones, roughly 80% of them appearing once. The sequencing sample was made of memory CD4+ T cells from PBMCs. Subset of the sample: CD45RA-negative fraction. The receptors come from a man in his late teens or twenties in good health. Some clones in this sample may be carry-over from other donors' samples.

The gene calls are TRBV5-1 and TRBJ2-2; D ambiguous. Trimming took off 1 base at V and 5 bases at J, with 9 bases between the two ends. Germline V gives CDR1 SGHRS, CDR2 YFSETQ. This CDR3 has 14 residues. CDR3 in DNA: TGCGCCAGCAGCTTGACGACCCGGACCGGGGAGCTGTTTTTT. This translates into CASSLTTRTGELFF.

The chain recombines TRBV7-3 with TRBJ2-1; possibly TRBD1 or TRBD2 for D (5 bases each). V was cut by 6 bases and J by 1 base, with 13 bases left in between. This CDR3 is 15 amino acids long. Germline V lookup: CDR1 SGHTA, CDR2 FQGTGA. The CDR3 DNA sequence: TGTGCCAGCAGAGCCGGGACGTCGTCCTACAATGAGCAGTTCTTC. Encoded protein: CASRAGTSSYNEQFF.

Here the CDR3 reads CASSGEGYGYTF. The CDR3 DNA is TGTGCCAGCAGTGGGGAGGGGTATGGCTACACCTTC. V is TRBV28 and J is TRBJ1-2; tentatively, D is TRBD1 (5 bases). V lost 5 bases to trimming and J lost 5 bases, with 9 bases between them. The CDR3 length is 12 residues. Germline values: CDR1 MDHEN, CDR2 SYDVKM.

This sequence joins TRBV4-3 and TRBJ2-5, with D unresolved. The V and J ends lost 1 base and 2 bases respectively, with 14 bases between them. The germline V gene encodes CDR1 LGHNA and CDR2 YSLEER. The CDR3 is 16 amino acids. CDR3 residues: CASSQVGQRPQETQYF. The CDR3, as DNA: TGCGCCAGCAGCCAAGTGGGTCAACGGCCACAAGAGACCCAGTACTTC.

A word on this clone: With a much larger clone just one base away, this may be a read error. The chain links TRBV30 to TRBJ2-3; D is undetermined. This CDR3 is 12 amino acids long. The germline V and J ends were trimmed by 2 bases and 4 bases, with 7 bases remaining between them. Per the germline V gene, CDR1 is GTSNPN and CDR2 is SVGIG (reference sequence). In nucleotides, the CDR3 is TGTGCCTGGAGTATTGGAGCAGATACGCAGTATTTT. Translation: CAWSIGADTQYF. Full variable domain (remainder filled in from reference TRBV30 and TRBJ2-3): SQTIHQWPATLVQPVGSPLSLECTVEGTSNPNLYWYRQAAGRGLQLLFYSVGIGQISSEVPQNLSASRPQDRQFILSSKKLLLSDSGFYLCAWSIGADTQYFGPGTRLTVL.

The CDR3 DNA reads TGTGCCAGCAGCAAATACTACGAGCAGTACTTC. As protein: CASSKYYEQYF. The chain couples TRBV11-1 to TRBJ2-7; no clear D gene. V was trimmed by 5 bases and J by 3 bases, leaving 5 bases between them. CDR3 length: 11 amino acids. Germline V CDR1 and CDR2: SGHAT, FQDESV (reference sequence).

In the case of this clone: One end of the junction varies from germline; a read error may be responsible. The chain joins TRBV29-1 to TRBJ2-7, with 8 bases lining up with TRBD1. The CDR3 is 15 amino acids. The V gene's germline CDR1 is SQVTM and CDR2 ANQGSEA. The CDR3 reads CSVFTSGQGHYERYF. The CDR3 nucleotides read TGCAGCGTTTTCACTTCCGGACAGGGTCACTACGAGCGGTACTTC.

The chain joins TRBV5-4 to TRBJ2-1; the match to TRBD1 covers 7 bases. The V segment lost 4 bases and the J segment 7 bases; nucleotides outside the gene matches: 11. The CDR3 is 15 residues long. In germline, CDR1 is SGHNT, CDR2 YYREEE (reference sequence). The CDR3 protein is CASSRTTGEKNEQFF. The CDR3 DNA reads TGTGCCAGCAGCCGTACAACAGGGGAAAAGAATGAGCAGTTCTTC.

This chain uses TRBV19 with TRBJ1-2; 7 bases map to TRBD1. CDR1 is LNHDA and CDR2 is SQIVND in the germline V gene (reference sequence). The V and J ends lost 7 bases and 6 bases, in that order; junction bases with no gene match: 8. The CDR3 covers 13 residues. CDR3: CASNLDRVHGYTF. As DNA, the CDR3 is TGTGCCAGTAACCTCGACAGGGTACATGGCTACACCTTC.

This clone has a single count. This rearrangement joins TRBV4-2 to TRBJ2-7, with 7 bases lining up with TRBD2. CDR1 and CDR2 from the germline V gene are LGHNA and YNFKEQ. The CDR3 extends over 14 amino acids. V lost 0 bases to trimming and J lost 6 bases; unmatched junction nucleotides: 5. CDR3 nucleotides: TGTGCCAGCAGCCAAGATATCAGGGAGGGCGAGCAGTACTTC. This sequence encodes CASSQDIREGEQYF.

The rearrangement links TRBV16 to TRBJ1-3, with 7 bases matching TRBD1. The ends lost 6 bases at V and 3 bases at J; junction bases unmatched: 5. Germline CDR1 and CDR2: KGHSY and FQNENV. The CDR3 has 14 amino acids. CDR3 region: CASSLTGDGNTIYF. The DNA for the CDR3 is TGTGCCAGCAGTCTAACAGGGGATGGAAACACCATATATTTT.

The rearrangement joins TRBV9 to TRBJ2-1; D gene uncertain. Germline CDR1 is SGDLS and CDR2 is YYNGEE. This CDR3 has 15 amino acids. V lost 6 bases to trimming and J lost 0 bases, with 13 bases between them. The CDR3 coding sequence is TGTGCCAGCACCGCCGGGCCTAGCTCCTACAATGAGCAGTTCTTC. It translates to CASTAGPSSYNEQFF. The whole variable domain, remainder taken from reference TRBV9 and TRBJ2-1, is DSGVTQTPKHLITATGQRVTLRCSPRSGDLSVYWYQQSLDQGLQFLIQYYNGEERAKGNILERFSAQQFPDLHSELNLSSLELGDSALYFCASTAGPSSYNEQFFGPGTRLTVL.

This clone was seen a single time. The V and J genes are TRBV6-6 and TRBJ1-4; TRBD1 aligns across 8 bases. The CDR3 runs 16 residues. Germline V gene sequence: CDR1 MNHNY, CDR2 SVGAGI (reference sequence). With V trimmed by 8 bases and J by 1 base, 9 bases remained unmatched. CDR3: CASQTDRGRTNEKLFF. The CDR3 coding sequence is TGTGCCAGCCAAACCGACAGGGGACGAACTAATGAAAAACTGTTTTTT.

The V gene is TRBV9, the J gene TRBJ1-2; 8 nucleotides match TRBD1. Trimming removed 4 bases from V and 6 bases from J; junction bases left unmatched: 5. CDR1 and CDR2 from the germline V gene are SGDLS and YYNGEE. The CDR3 is made up of 13 amino acids. The chain's CDR3 is CASSRRGRDGYTF. The CDR3 bases are TGTGCCAGCAGCCGCAGGGGGCGCGATGGCTACACCTTC.

The V and J genes are TRBV5-4 and TRBJ1-2; D is undetermined. Trimming took 4 bases from V and 6 from J, leaving 13 bases between them. Germline loops: CDR1 SGHNT, CDR2 YYREEE (reference sequence). The CDR3 consists of 13 residues. The DNA for the CDR3 is TGTGCCAGCAGCACCGACCGAGGGCATGGCTACACCTTC. This gives the protein CASSTDRGHGYTF.

This clone was counted once. V is TRBV12-5 and J is TRBJ2-2, with unresolved D. V was trimmed by 0 bases and J by 4 bases, leaving 12 bases between them. The length of the CDR3 is 16 residues. Per germline, CDR1 LGHNT and CDR2 FRNRAP. CDR3 sequence (DNA): TGTGCTAGTGGTTTGGTACTGGGGTCAGGCACCGGGGAGCTGTTTTTT. Encoded protein: CASGLVLGSGTGELFF.

The chain links TRBV7-9 to TRBJ1-2; maybe TRBD1 (5 bases). Per germline, CDR1 SEHNR and CDR2 FQNEAQ (reference sequence). The CDR3 runs to 15 residues. V lost 0 bases to trimming and J lost 1 base, with 9 bases between them. The CDR3: CASSLARDGNYGYTF. The CDR3, as DNA: TGTGCCAGCAGCTTAGCCCGGGACGGTAACTATGGCTACACCTTC.

V gene TRBV7-2 combines with J gene TRBJ2-1, with a tentative D call TRBD2 (7 bases). CDR1 is SGHTA and CDR2 is FQGNSA in the germline V gene. The CDR3 sequence is 14 residues long. The V and J ends lost 1 base and 13 bases respectively, with 17 bases between them. This chain's CDR3 is CASSLVPGGDSQFF. In nucleotides, the CDR3 is TGTGCCAGCAGCTTAGTCCCGGGGGGCGATTCACAGTTCTTC.

This chain joins TRBV5-4 and TRBJ2-3; 9 bases map to TRBD2. J lost 0 bases, V lost 4 bases, and 3 bases had no gene match. The V gene's germline CDR1 is SGHNT and CDR2 YYREEE (reference sequence). The CDR3 length is 15 residues. In DNA, the CDR3 is TGTGCCAGCAGCCCGGCGGGGGGGAGCACAGATACGCAGTATTTT. The encoded protein is CASSPAGGSTDTQYF. The full variable domain, its missing parts supplied by reference TRBV5-4 and TRBJ2-3, is ETGVTQSPTHLIKTRGQQVTLRCSSQSGHNTVSWYQQALGQGPQFIFQYYREEENGRGNFPPRFSGLQFPNYSSELNVNALELDDSALYLCASSPAGGSTDTQYFGPGTRLTVL.

J is TRBJ2-1 and V is TRBV28, with D maybe TRBD1 (9 bases). The CDR3 extends over 19 amino acids. Germline CDR1 and CDR2: MDHEN and SYDVKM. The V end was cut by 5 bases, the J end by 8 bases, with 31 bases between. The CDR3 loop is CASSRGQGKVSGSLYEQFF. The CDR3 bases are TGTGCCAGCAGTAGAGGACAGGGGAAAGTGAGCGGGAGCCTGTATGAGCAGTTCTTC.

The chain links TRBV28 to TRBJ2-2, with 7 bases identical to TRBD1. The CDR3 is 18 residues long. Looked up from germline, CDR1 is MDHEN and CDR2 is SYDVKM. Trimming took 5 bases from V and 3 from J; bases not matched to a gene: 15. CDR3 nucleotide sequence: TGTGCCAGCAGTCTTACTAGGGCCTGGACAGGAGACACCGGGGAGCTGTTTTTT. Protein sequence: CASSLTRAWTGDTGELFF.

Points on this clone: This likely came from a read error, as a far larger clone is one base away. J is TRBJ1-5 and V is TRBV15, with 7 positions matching TRBD1. V lost 8 bases and J lost 5; bases outside the gene matches: 15. The V gene's germline CDR1 is LNHNV and CDR2 YYDKDF (reference sequence). The CDR3 is 16 amino acids. Here the CDR3 reads CATGPPRRQGDQPQHF. In nucleotides, the CDR3 is TGTGCCACCGGCCCCCCCCGGAGGCAGGGGGATCAGCCCCAGCATTTT.

This sequence joins TRBV16 and TRBJ2-2; tentative D call: TRBD1 (6 bases). Germline CDR1 is KGHSY and CDR2 is FQNENV. V was clipped by 1 base and J by 2 bases, with 8 bases between them. The CDR3 has 15 amino acids. The DNA for the CDR3 is TGTGCCAGCAGCCAATATGGGGGCAACACCGGGGAGCTGTTTTTT. Amino acid sequence: CASSQYGGNTGELFF.

The genes are TRBV7-3 and TRBJ1-3; D call uncertain. CDR3 length equals 13 residues. Trimming left V 2 bases short and J 1 base short, with 3 bases between. Germline-derived CDR1 and CDR2 are SGHTA and FQGTGA. DNA of the CDR3: TGTGCCAGCAGCTTACTATCTGGAAACACCATATATTTT. It translates to CASSLLSGNTIYF. Drawing the rest from reference TRBV7-3 and TRBJ1-3, the complete variable domain is GAGVSQTPSNKVTEKGKYVELRCDPISGHTALYWYRQSLGQGPEFLIYFQGTGAADDSGLPNDRFFAVRPEGSVSTLKIQRTERGDSAVYLCASSLLSGNTIYFGEGSWLTVV.

The chain links TRBV28 to TRBJ2-5; D is ambiguous. The CDR3 loop spans 10 amino acids. The V gene lost 5 bases and the J gene lost 7 bases, with 5 bases spanning the gap. Germline V CDR1 and CDR2: MDHEN, SYDVKM. The CDR3 bases are TGTGCCAGCAGTGCTGGGACCCAGTACTTC. It specifies CASSAGTQYF.

The chain couples TRBV27 to TRBJ1-2; 7 nucleotides agree with TRBD1. The CDR3 is 15 residues long. Germline CDR1 reads MNHEY; CDR2 reads SMNVEV (reference sequence). J lost 1 base, V lost 6 bases, and 8 bases had no gene match. The CDR3 coding sequence is TGTGCCAGCAGAGGGGCAGGGGGAGGTAACTATGGCTACACCTTC. Amino acids: CASRGAGGGNYGYTF.

V gene TRBV9 combines with J gene TRBJ2-2; 8 positions agree with TRBD2. Germline V CDR1 and CDR2: SGDLS, YYNGEE. This CDR3 spans 16 amino acids. The trim removed 4 bases at V and 0 bases at J, leaving 5 bases unmatched. Written as DNA, the CDR3 is TGTGCCAGCAGCCCTACGACTAGCGCGAACACCGGGGAGCTGTTTTTT. The encoded protein is CASSPTTSANTGELFF.

The chain recombines TRBV4-1 with TRBJ2-3, with 9 bases aligning to TRBD2. This CDR3 has 18 amino acids. Trimming removed 3 bases from V and 3 bases from J; junction bases left unmatched: 13. Germline V gene sequence: CDR1 MGHRA, CDR2 YSYEKL. CDR3 bases: TGCGCCAGCAGCCACCCCCTATACGCGGGAGGGCCAACAGATACGCAGTATTTT. This sequence encodes CASSHPLYAGGPTDTQYF.

The CDR3 is CASINPGDDEQFF. CDR3 nucleotides: TGCGCCAGCATAAACCCAGGGGACGATGAGCAGTTCTTC. The V gene is TRBV5-1, the J gene TRBJ2-1; a possible D gene is TRBD1 (6 bases). This CDR3 has 13 residues. Germline assignment: CDR1 SGHRS and CDR2 YFSETQ. Between the trimmed V and J ends, which lost 6 bases and 8 bases, there was a span of 15 bases.

The rearrangement joins TRBV7-2 to TRBJ1-5; D uncertain. V was shortened by 4 bases and J by 0 bases, with 10 bases between the two germline ends. This CDR3 has 15 amino acids. Germline V CDR1 and CDR2: SGHTA, FQGNSA. Here the CDR3 DNA reads TGTGCCAGCAGCTCAAATGGGTATAGCAATCAGCCCCAGCATTTT. As protein: CASSSNGYSNQPQHF.

On this clone: The sample has other DNA sequences that encode this CDR3 too. CDR3 bases: TGTGCCAGCAGTGTGGGTAGGAACTCCTACGAGCAGTACTTC. Translated: CASSVGRNSYEQYF. This chain connects TRBV2 to TRBJ2-7; D is unresolved. The V and J ends lost 4 bases and 0 bases respectively, with 10 bases between them. The CDR3 is made up of 14 amino acids. The V gene's germline CDR1 is SNHLY and CDR2 FYNNEI.

The chain is built from TRBV30 and TRBJ2-7; 9 nucleotides line up with TRBD2. Trimming removed 2 bases from V and 9 bases from J; junction bases left unmatched: 11. The germline CDR1 and CDR2 sequences are GTSNPN and SVGIG (reference sequence). The CDR3 sequence is 14 residues long. The CDR3 loop is CAWSIGGVAGVQYF. The CDR3 DNA reads as TGTGCCTGGAGTATCGGCGGGGTAGCGGGGGTGCAGTACTTC.